These T cell receptor beta chains were read from a single sample in a study of Ad26.COV2.S vaccination and SARS-CoV-2 variants. Clones were sequenced by immunoSEQ multiplex PCR, and TCRdb holds only the in-frame ones, with some missing. This table holds fewer than 900,000 clones, around 92% found once. Sequenced here: peripheral blood, sampled in a trial of Ad26.COV2.S vaccine versus placebo. Receptors were obtained from a person aged 18-60 years who received the Ad26.COV2.S COVID-19 vaccine or a placebo. CDR3s include the opening cysteine and the closing phenylalanine or tryptophan. D genes are given only for firm matches. For some rows the clone size is stated as once, few or many, or as a class when expanded; others skip it.

J: TRBJ1-3
D: .
size: .
V: TRBV12-3/TRBV12-4
CDR3: CASSLTRNTIYF
DNA: TGTGCCAGCAGTTTAACGCGAAACACCATATATTTT

J: TRBJ2-1
D: TRBD1
size: .
V: TRBV10-3
CDR3: CAISRQGPMGDEQFF
DNA: TGTGCCATCAGCAGACAGGGTCCGATGGGCGATGAGCAGTTCTTC

J: TRBJ2-2
D: .
size: .
V: TRBV23-1
CDR3: CASSIGVVGELFF
DNA: TGCGCCAGCAGTATAGGGGTGGTCGGGGAGCTGTTTTTT

J: TRBJ1-2
D: .
size: .
V: TRBV5-1
CDR3: CASSVEGYGYTF
DNA: TGCGCCAGCAGCGTTGAGGGGTATGGCTACACCTTC

J: TRBJ2-3
D: .
size: .
V: TRBV9
CDR3: CASSGGPVTDTQYF
DNA: TGTGCCAGCAGCGGGGGGCCCGTTACAGATACGCAGTATTTT

J: TRBJ1-1
D: .
size: .
V: TRBV7-9
CDR3: CASSRYGDLNTEAFF
DNA: TGTGCCAGCAGCCGGTATGGAGATTTGAACACTGAAGCTTTCTTT

J: TRBJ1-2
D: TRBD1
size: .
V: TRBV2
CDR3: CASNRQGFSNYGYTF
DNA: TGTGCCAGCAACCGACAGGGATTTTCCAACTATGGCTACACCTTC

J: TRBJ1-5
D: .
size: .
V: TRBV7-8
CDR3: CASSLASRAQPQHF
DNA: TGTGCCAGCAGCTTAGCTTCCAGGGCTCAGCCCCAGCATTTT

J: TRBJ1-2
D: .
size: .
V: TRBV7-2
CDR3: CASSLGSGYTF
DNA: TGTGCCAGCAGCTTAGGGAGTGGCTACACCTTC

J: TRBJ2-1
D: .
size: .
V: TRBV30
CDR3: CAWSHSYNEQFF
DNA: TGTGCCTGGAGTCATTCCTACAATGAGCAGTTCTTC

J: TRBJ2-5
D: .
size: .
V: TRBV7-2
CDR3: CASSSRTPGETQYF
DNA: TGTGCCAGCAGCTCCCGGACACCGGGAGAGACCCAGTACTTC

J: TRBJ2-1
D: TRBD2
size: .
V: TRBV29-1
CDR3: CSAGLAENNEQFF
DNA: TGCAGCGCTGGACTAGCGGAAAACAATGAGCAGTTCTTC

J: TRBJ2-7
D: TRBD2
size: .
V: TRBV29-1
CDR3: CSVELAGSLEQYF
DNA: TGCAGCGTCGAACTAGCGGGGTCACTCGAGCAGTACTTC

J: TRBJ2-1
D: .
size: .
V: TRBV27
CDR3: CASSLTGTNNEQFF
DNA: TGTGCCAGCAGTTTAACCGGGACAAACAATGAGCAGTTCTTC

J: TRBJ2-2
D: .
size: .
V: TRBV7-2
CDR3: CASSLARAGMNTGELFF
DNA: TGTGCCAGCAGCTTAGCGCGGGCAGGGATGAACACCGGGGAGCTGTTTTTT

J: TRBJ1-4
D: .
size: .
V: TRBV13
CDR3: CASSPRTATNEKLFF
DNA: TGTGCCAGCAGCCCTCGGACAGCAACTAATGAAAAACTGTTTTTT

J: TRBJ2-7
D: TRBD1
size: .
V: TRBV5-4
CDR3: CASSLGGQGLTLYEQYF
DNA: TGTGCCAGCAGCTTGGGCGGACAGGGGCTTACACTGTACGAGCAGTACTTC

J: TRBJ1-5
D: .
size: .
V: TRBV18
CDR3: CATSGGRDQPQHF
DNA: TGTGCCACAAGTGGGGGGAGAGATCAGCCCCAGCATTTT

J: TRBJ2-7
D: .
size: .
V: TRBV2
CDR3: CASSEDSVGSYEQYF
DNA: TGTGCCAGCAGTGAAGACTCCGTTGGGTCCTACGAGCAGTACTTC

J: TRBJ1-1
D: .
size: .
V: TRBV19
CDR3: CASSSGGGFRSTEAFF
DNA: TGTGCCAGTAGTTCCGGTGGGGGCTTTAGGAGCACTGAAGCTTTCTTT

J: TRBJ2-3
D: .
size: .
V: TRBV30
CDR3: CAWSVSLTDTQYF
DNA: TGTGCCTGGAGTGTATCCCTCACAGATACGCAGTATTTT

J: TRBJ2-2
D: .
size: few
V: TRBV10-1
CDR3: CASSAGFGNTGELFF
DNA: TGCGCCAGCAGTGCCGGATTCGGGAACACCGGGGAGCTGTTTTTT

J: TRBJ1-6
D: .
size: .
V: TRBV27
CDR3: CASSYGRDSPLHF
DNA: TGTGCCAGCAGTTACGGGAGGGATTCACCCCTCCACTTT

J: TRBJ2-7
D: TRBD2
size: .
V: TRBV5-6
CDR3: CASSLGGDYPYEQYF
DNA: TGTGCCAGCAGCTTGGGGGGGGACTACCCCTACGAGCAGTACTTC

J: TRBJ2-7
D: .
size: .
V: TRBV19
CDR3: CASSVASEVSSEQYF
DNA: TGTGCCAGTAGTGTCGCCTCGGAGGTGTCTTCCGAGCAGTACTTC

J: TRBJ2-7
D: .
size: .
V: TRBV4-3
CDR3: CASSHAESYEQYF
DNA: TGCGCCAGCAGCCATGCGGAGAGCTACGAGCAGTACTTC

J: TRBJ2-2
D: .
size: .
V: TRBV2
CDR3: CASRVTSNTGELFF
DNA: TGTGCCAGCAGGGTAACATCGAACACCGGGGAGCTGTTTTTT

J: TRBJ1-2
D: .
size: .
V: TRBV30
CDR3: CAWKFGQPPSYGYTF
DNA: TGTGCCTGGAAGTTCGGACAGCCACCCTCATATGGCTACACCTTC

J: TRBJ2-7
D: .
size: once
V: TRBV2
CDR3: CASSEGGTSYEQYF
DNA: TGTGCCAGCAGTGAGGGGGGTACCTCCTACGAGCAGTACTTC

J: TRBJ2-3
D: TRBD1
size: .
V: TRBV7-6
CDR3: CASSLAGPGQGTDTQYF
DNA: TGTGCCAGCAGCTTAGCGGGTCCGGGACAGGGGACAGATACGCAGTATTTT

J: TRBJ2-2
D: TRBD1
size: .
V: TRBV7-2
CDR3: CASSTQQGAKTGELFF
DNA: TGTGCCAGCAGCACCCAACAGGGGGCGAAGACCGGGGAGCTGTTTTTT